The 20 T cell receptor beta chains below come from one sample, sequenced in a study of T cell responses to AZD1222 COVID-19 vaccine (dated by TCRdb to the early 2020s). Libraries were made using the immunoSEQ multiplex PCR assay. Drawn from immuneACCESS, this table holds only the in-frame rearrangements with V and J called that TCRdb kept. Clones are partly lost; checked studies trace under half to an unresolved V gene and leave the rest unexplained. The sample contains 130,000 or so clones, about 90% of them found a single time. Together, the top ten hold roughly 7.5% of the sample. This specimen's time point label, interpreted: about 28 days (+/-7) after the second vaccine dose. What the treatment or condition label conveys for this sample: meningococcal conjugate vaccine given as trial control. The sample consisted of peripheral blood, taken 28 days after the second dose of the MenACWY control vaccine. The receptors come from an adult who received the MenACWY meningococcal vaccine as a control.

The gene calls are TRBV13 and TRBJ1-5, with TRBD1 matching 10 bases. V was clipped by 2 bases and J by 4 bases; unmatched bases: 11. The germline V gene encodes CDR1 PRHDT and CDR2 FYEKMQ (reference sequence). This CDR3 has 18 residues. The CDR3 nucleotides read TGTGCCAGCAGCTTAAGCATTGGGACAGGGGTCTTAAATCAGCCCCAGCATTTT. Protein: CASSLSIGTGVLNQPQHF.

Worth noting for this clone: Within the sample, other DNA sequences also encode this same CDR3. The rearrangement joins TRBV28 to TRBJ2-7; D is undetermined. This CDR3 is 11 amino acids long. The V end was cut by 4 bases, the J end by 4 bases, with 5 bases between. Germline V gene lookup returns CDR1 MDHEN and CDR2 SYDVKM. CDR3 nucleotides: TGTGCCAGCAGTTCACCGTACGAGCAGTACTTC. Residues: CASSSPYEQYF. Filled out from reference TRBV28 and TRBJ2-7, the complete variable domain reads DVKVTQSSRYLVKRTGEKVFLECVQDMDHENMFWYRQDPGLGLRLIYFSYDVKMKEKGDIPEGYSVSREKKERFSLILESASTNQTSMYLCASSSPYEQYFGPGTRLTVT.

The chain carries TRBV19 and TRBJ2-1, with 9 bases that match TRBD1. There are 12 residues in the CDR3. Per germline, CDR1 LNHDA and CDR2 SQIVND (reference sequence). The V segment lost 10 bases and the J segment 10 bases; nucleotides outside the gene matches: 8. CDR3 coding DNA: TGTGCCACAGGGTCACAGGGGGCCGAGCAGTTCTTC. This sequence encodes CATGSQGAEQFF.

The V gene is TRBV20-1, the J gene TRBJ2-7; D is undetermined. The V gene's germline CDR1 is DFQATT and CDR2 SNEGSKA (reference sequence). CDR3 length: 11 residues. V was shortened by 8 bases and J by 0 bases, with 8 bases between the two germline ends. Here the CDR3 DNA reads TGCAGTCCCGGAGCCTCCTACGAGCAGTACTTC. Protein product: CSPGASYEQYF.

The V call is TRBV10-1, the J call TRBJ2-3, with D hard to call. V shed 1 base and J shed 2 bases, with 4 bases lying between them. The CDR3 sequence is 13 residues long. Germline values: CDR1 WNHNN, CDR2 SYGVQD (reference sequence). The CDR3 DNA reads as TGCGCCAGCAGTGAGTACAACACAGATACGCAGTATTTT. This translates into CASSEYNTDTQYF.

The CDR3, as DNA: TGTGCCAGTAGTATGGGTCGGGGAGCCTCTAACTATGGCTACACCTTC. Translated, it gives CASSMGRGASNYGYTF. The J gene is TRBJ1-2, the V gene TRBV19; no clear D. This CDR3 has 16 amino acids. Deletions cut 3 bases from V and 0 bases from J, with 14 bases between. Germline-derived CDR1 and CDR2 are LNHDA and SQIVND (reference sequence).

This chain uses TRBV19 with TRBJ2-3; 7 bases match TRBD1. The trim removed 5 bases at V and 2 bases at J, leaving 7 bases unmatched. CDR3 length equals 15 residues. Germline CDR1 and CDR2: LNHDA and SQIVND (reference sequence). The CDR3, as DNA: TGTGCCAGTAGTCCCAGGACAGGCCACACAGATACGCAGTATTTT. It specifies CASSPRTGHTDTQYF.

The CDR3 DNA follows: TGCGCCAGCAGCCAGGATCCCGGGACCACCCTGAGCGAGCAGTACTTC. Amino acid sequence: CASSQDPGTTLSEQYF. V is TRBV4-1 and J is TRBJ2-7, with D perhaps TRBD1 or TRBD2 (5 bases each). The germline gives CDR1 MGHRA, CDR2 YSYEKL. Deletions cut 3 bases from V and 6 bases from J, with 21 bases between. CDR3 length: 16 amino acids.

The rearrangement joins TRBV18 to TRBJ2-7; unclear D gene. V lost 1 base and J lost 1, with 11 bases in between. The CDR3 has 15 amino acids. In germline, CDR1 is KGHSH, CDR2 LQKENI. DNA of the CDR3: TGTGCCAGCTCACCACTGGATGGGCTGTCCTACGAGCAGTACTTC. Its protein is CASSPLDGLSYEQYF.

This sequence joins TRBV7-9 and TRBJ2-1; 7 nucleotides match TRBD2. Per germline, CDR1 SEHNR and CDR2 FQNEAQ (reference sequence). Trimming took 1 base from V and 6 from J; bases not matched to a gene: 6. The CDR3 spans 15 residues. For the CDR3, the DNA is TGTGCCAGCAGCTTAGTGGCGGGAGAGGTCAATGAGCAGTTCTTC. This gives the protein CASSLVAGEVNEQFF.

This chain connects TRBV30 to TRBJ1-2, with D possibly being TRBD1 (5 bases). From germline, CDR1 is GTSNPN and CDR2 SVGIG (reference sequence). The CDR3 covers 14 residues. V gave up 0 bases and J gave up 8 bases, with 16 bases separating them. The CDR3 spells CAWSVQLGREGYTF. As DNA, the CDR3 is TGTGCCTGGAGTGTACAATTGGGGCGAGAGGGCTACACCTTC.

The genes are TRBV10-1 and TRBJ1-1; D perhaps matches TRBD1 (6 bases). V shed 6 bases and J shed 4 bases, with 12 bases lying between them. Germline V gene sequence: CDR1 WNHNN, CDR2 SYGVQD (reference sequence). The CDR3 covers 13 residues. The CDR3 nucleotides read TGCGCCAGCAGCAGGGGTTTGGGCACTGAAGCTTTCTTT. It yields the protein CASSRGLGTEAFF.

This chain's CDR3 is CASSPAPQSTIYF. The CDR3 DNA reads TGTGCCAGTAGTCCGGCCCCGCAGAGCACCATATATTTT. This chain uses TRBV19 with TRBJ1-3; D is unresolved. Germline V gene sequence: CDR1 LNHDA, CDR2 SQIVND (reference sequence). V shed 5 bases and J shed 9 bases, with 14 bases lying between them. There are 13 residues in the CDR3.

CDR3 coding DNA: TGCGCCAGCAGTGAGTCGACGTGGAACATTAGCAATCAGCCCCAGCATTTT. The encoded protein is CASSESTWNISNQPQHF. The chain uses TRBV10-1 and TRBJ1-5; no clear D. The CDR3 is 17 amino acids. The germline V gene has CDR1 WNHNN and CDR2 SYGVQD (reference sequence). V was trimmed by 0 bases and J by 0 bases, leaving 12 bases between them.

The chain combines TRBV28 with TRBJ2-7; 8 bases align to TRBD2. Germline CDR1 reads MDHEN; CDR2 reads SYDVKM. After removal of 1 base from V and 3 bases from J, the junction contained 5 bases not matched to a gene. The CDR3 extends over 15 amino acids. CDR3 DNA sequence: TGTGCCAGCAGTTTATTGTTAGCGGGAAGCTACGAGCAGTACTTC. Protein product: CASSLLLAGSYEQYF.

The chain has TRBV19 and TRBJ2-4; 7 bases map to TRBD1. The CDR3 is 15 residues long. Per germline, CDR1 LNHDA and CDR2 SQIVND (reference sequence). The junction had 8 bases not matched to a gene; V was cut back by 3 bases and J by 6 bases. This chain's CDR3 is CASSILGTDLNIQYF. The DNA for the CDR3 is TGTGCCAGTAGTATTCTCGGGACAGATCTAAACATTCAGTACTTC.

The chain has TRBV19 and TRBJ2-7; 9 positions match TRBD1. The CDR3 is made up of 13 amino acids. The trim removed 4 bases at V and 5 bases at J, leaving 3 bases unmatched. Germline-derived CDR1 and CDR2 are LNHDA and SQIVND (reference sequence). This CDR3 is CASSTQGANEQYF. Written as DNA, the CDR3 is TGTGCCAGTAGTACACAGGGGGCCAACGAGCAGTACTTC.

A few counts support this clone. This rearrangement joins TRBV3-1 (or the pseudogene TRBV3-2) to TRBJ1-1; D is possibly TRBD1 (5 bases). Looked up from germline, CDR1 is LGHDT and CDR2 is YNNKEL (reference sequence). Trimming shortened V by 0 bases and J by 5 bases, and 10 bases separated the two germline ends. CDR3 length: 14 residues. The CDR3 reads CASSQEVKGTEAFF. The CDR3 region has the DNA TGTGCCAGCAGCCAAGAGGTAAAGGGGACTGAAGCTTTCTTT.

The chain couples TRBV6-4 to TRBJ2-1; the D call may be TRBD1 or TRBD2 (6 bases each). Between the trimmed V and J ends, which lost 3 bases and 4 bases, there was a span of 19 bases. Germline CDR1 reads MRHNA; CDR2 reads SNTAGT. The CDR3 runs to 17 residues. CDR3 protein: CASSETGRWRTYNEQFF. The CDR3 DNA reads TGTGCCAGCAGTGAAACAGGGAGGTGGCGTACGTACAATGAGCAGTTCTTC.

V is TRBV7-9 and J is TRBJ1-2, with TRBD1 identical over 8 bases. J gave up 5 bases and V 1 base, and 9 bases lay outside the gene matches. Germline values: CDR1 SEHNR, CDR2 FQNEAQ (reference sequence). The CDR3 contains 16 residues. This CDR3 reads CASSLVAGTGFYGYTF. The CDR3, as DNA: TGTGCCAGCAGCTTAGTCGCCGGGACAGGATTTTATGGCTACACCTTC.